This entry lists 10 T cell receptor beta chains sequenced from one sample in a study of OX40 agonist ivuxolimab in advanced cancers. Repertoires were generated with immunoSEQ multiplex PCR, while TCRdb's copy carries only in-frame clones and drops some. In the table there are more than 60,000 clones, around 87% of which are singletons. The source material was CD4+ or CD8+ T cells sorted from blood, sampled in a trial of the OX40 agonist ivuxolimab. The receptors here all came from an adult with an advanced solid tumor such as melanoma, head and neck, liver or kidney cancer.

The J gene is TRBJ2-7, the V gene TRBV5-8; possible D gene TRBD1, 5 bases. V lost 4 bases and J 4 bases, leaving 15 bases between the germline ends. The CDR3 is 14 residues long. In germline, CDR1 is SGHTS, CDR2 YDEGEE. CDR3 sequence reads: CASSPRTRPYEQYF. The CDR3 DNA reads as TGTGCCAGCAGCCCCCGGACACGGCCGTACGAGCAGTACTTC.

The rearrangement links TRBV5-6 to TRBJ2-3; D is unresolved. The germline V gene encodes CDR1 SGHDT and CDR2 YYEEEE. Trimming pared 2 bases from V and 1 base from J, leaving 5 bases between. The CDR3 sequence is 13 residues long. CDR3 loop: CASSFVGTDTQYF. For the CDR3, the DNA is TGTGCCAGCAGCTTTGTGGGCACAGATACGCAGTATTTT.

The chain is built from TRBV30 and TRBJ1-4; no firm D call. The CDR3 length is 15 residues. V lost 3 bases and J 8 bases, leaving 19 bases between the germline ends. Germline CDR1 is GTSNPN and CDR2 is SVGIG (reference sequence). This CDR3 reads CAWSTPLTRGEKLFF. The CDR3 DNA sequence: TGTGCCTGGAGCACTCCTTTAACCCGAGGGGAAAAACTGTTTTTT.

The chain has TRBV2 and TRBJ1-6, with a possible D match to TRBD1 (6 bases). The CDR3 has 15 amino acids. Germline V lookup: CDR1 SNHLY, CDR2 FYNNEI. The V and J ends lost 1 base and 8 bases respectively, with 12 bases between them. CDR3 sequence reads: CASSEGEGTYSPLHF. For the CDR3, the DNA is TGTGCCAGCAGTGAAGGGGAGGGGACATATTCACCCCTCCACTTT. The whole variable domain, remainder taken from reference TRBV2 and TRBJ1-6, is EPEVTQTPSHQVTQMGQEVILRCVPISNHLYFYWYRQILGQKVEFLVSFYNNEISEKSEIFDDQFSVERPDGSNFTLKIRSTKLEDSAMYFCASSEGEGTYSPLHFGNGTRLTVT.

The CDR3 coding sequence is TGTGCCAGCAGCTTAGTCGGGCAGGGGGCGGGGGAGCAGTACTTC. Residues: CASSLVGQGAGEQYF. The V gene is TRBV7-3, the J gene TRBJ2-7; 8 bases map to TRBD1. The CDR3 totals 15 residues. V gave up 2 bases and J gave up 7 bases; unmatched junction bases: 10. CDR1 is SGHTA, CDR2 FQGTGA, per germline.

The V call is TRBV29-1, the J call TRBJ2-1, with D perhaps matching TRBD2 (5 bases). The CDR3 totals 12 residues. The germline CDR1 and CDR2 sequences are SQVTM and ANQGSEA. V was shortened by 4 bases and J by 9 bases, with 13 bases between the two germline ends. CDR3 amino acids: CSVGGSVIEQFF. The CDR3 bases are TGCAGCGTTGGAGGGTCGGTGATTGAGCAGTTCTTC.

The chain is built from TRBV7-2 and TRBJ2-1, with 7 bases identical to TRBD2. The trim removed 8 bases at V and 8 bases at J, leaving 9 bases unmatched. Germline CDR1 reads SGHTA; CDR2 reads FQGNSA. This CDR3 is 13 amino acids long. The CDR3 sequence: CASGPYTSDEQFF. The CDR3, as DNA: TGTGCCAGCGGCCCATACACTAGCGATGAGCAGTTCTTC.

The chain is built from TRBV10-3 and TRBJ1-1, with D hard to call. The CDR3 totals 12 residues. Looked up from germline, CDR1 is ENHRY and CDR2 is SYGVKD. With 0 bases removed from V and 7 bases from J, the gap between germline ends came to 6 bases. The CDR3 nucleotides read TGTGCCATCAGTGAGTCTGTATATGAAGCTTTCTTT. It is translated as CAISESVYEAFF.

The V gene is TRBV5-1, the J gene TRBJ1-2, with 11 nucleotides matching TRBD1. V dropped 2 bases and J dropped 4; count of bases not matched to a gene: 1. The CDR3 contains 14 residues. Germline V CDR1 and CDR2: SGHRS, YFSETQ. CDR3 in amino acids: CASSFGTGGYGYTF. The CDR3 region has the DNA TGCGCCAGCAGCTTTGGGACAGGGGGCTATGGCTACACCTTC.

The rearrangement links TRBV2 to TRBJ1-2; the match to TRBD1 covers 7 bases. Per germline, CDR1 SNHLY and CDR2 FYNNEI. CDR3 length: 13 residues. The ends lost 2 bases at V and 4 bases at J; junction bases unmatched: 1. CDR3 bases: TGTGCCAGCAGTGAACAGGGGGGCTATGGCTACACCTTC. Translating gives CASSEQGGYGYTF.